The 13 T cell receptor beta chains in this list originate from one sample, sequenced in a study of blood T cell repertoires in COVID-19. Using immunoSEQ multiplex PCR, the repertoire was profiled, and TCRdb retains in-frame clones only, with some absent. This table holds approximately 110,000 clones, roughly 86% found once. Input material: peripheral blood. Receptors were obtained from a man in his forties with acute or convalescent COVID-19.

This clone was recorded a few times. The V gene is TRBV5-1, the J gene TRBJ1-4; 9 bases are a match to TRBD1. CDR3 length: 15 amino acids. CDR1 and CDR2 (germline): SGHRS, YFSETQ. With V trimmed by 7 bases and J by 6 bases, 10 bases remained unmatched. The CDR3 region has the DNA TGCGCCAGCTCCACTACAGGGGGCGTTTATGAAAAACTGTTTTTT. Its translation: CASSTTGGVYEKLFF.

The rearrangement links TRBV20-1 to TRBJ2-7; possible D gene TRBD1, 6 bases. Per the germline V gene, CDR1 is DFQATT and CDR2 is SNEGSKA (reference sequence). CDR3 length equals 15 residues. Trimming left V 3 bases short and J 6 bases short, with 21 bases between. In DNA form, the CDR3 reads TGCAGTGCTAGTCCCCCGGGCAGGGGCTGGGGCGAGCAGTACTTC. It yields the protein CSASPPGRGWGEQYF.

The chain has TRBV19 and TRBJ1-1, with TRBD1 as a possible D gene (5 bases). The V end was cut by 5 bases, the J end by 3 bases, with 16 bases between. Germline V gives CDR1 LNHDA, CDR2 SQIVND (reference sequence). This CDR3 is 15 amino acids long. The CDR3 here is CASSLSGTLYTEAFF. CDR3 coding DNA: TGTGCCAGTAGTTTGTCAGGGACTCTTTACACTGAAGCTTTCTTT.

The DNA of the CDR3 is TGTGCCAGCAGCGTAGAGACGAGCGGAGATACGCAGTATTTT. Protein sequence: CASSVETSGDTQYF. This sequence joins TRBV9 and TRBJ2-3, with a possible D match to TRBD2 (5 bases). Germline CDR1 and CDR2: SGDLS and YYNGEE. Trimming shortened V by 0 bases and J by 5 bases, and 10 bases separated the two germline ends. This CDR3 is 14 amino acids long.

The table lists this clone with a count of one. CDR3 nucleotide sequence: TGCAGCGTGTCCTCCGGGACAGTGAACACTGAAGCTTTCTTT. Its protein product is CSVSSGTVNTEAFF. This chain links TRBV29-1 with TRBJ1-1; 7 nucleotides line up with TRBD1. This CDR3 has 14 amino acids. Trimming cost V 6 bases and J 0 bases; bases outside gene matches: 7. Germline CDR1 and CDR2: SQVTM and ANQGSEA.

This chain links TRBV5-5 with TRBJ2-7; 8 nucleotides agree with TRBD2. The ends lost 1 base at V and 2 bases at J; junction bases unmatched: 2. The germline gives CDR1 SGHKS, CDR2 YYEKEE (reference sequence). The CDR3 consists of 14 residues. For the CDR3, the DNA is TGTGCCAGCAGCTTGACGGGACTAGCCTACGAGCAGTACTTC. It yields the protein CASSLTGLAYEQYF.

V usage is TRBV2 and J usage is TRBJ1-5; D unclear. Looked up from germline, CDR1 is SNHLY and CDR2 is FYNNEI. This CDR3 is built from 17 residues. Trimming cost V 3 bases and J 0 bases, with 15 bases left between them. The CDR3 DNA is TGTGCCAGCAGTGAGGAGGCAGGCCACTATAGCAATCAGCCCCAGCATTTT. Protein sequence: CASSEEAGHYSNQPQHF.

The chain employs TRBV5-5 and TRBJ2-7; the match to TRBD1 covers 8 bases. CDR1 and CDR2 from the germline V gene are SGHKS and YYEKEE (reference sequence). The CDR3 spans 12 residues. The ends lost 4 bases at V and 5 bases at J; junction bases unmatched: 2. This chain's CDR3 is CASSLQGDEQYF. The CDR3 DNA reads TGTGCCAGCAGCCTACAGGGGGACGAGCAGTACTTC.

The chain is built from TRBV18 and TRBJ1-6; 12 positions agree with TRBD1. Trimming cost V 3 bases and J 9 bases; bases outside gene matches: 3. The CDR3 contains 15 residues. CDR1 is KGHSH, CDR2 LQKENI, per germline. The CDR3 sequence is CASSPGDRGRSPLHF. CDR3 coding DNA: TGTGCCAGCTCACCGGGGGACAGGGGGCGTTCACCCCTCCACTTT.

The chain joins TRBV4-2 to TRBJ1-6; 9 nucleotides match TRBD1. The CDR3 runs to 17 residues. CDR1 and CDR2 (germline): LGHNA, YNFKEQ. V trimming: 0 bases; J trimming: 8 bases; junction bases outside the gene matches: 8. The CDR3: CASSQDLRDREDSPLHF. In DNA, the CDR3 is TGTGCCAGCAGCCAAGATCTGAGGGACAGGGAAGATTCACCCCTCCACTTT.

The CDR3 reads CASSVPGGNTEAFF. The CDR3 coding sequence is TGTGCCAGCAGCGTCCCAGGGGGGAACACTGAAGCTTTCTTT. This sequence joins TRBV5-6 and TRBJ1-1; 7 bases are a match to TRBD1. Germline loops: CDR1 SGHDT, CDR2 YYEEEE. This CDR3 comprises 14 residues. Trimming took 4 bases from V and 1 from J; bases not matched to a gene: 4.

The chain has TRBV6-2 or TRBV6-3 and TRBJ2-7; 10 bases agree with TRBD2. The CDR3 is 14 amino acids. CDR1 is MNHEY and CDR2 is SVGEGT in the germline V gene. Trimming removed 5 bases from V and 6 bases from J; junction bases left unmatched: 7. DNA of the CDR3: TGTGCCAGCAGTAAGAGCGGGGGGGCCGGCGAGCAGTACTTC. Amino acid sequence: CASSKSGGAGEQYF.

This clone came up once. V and J are TRBV11-2 and TRBJ1-6, with 8 bases that match TRBD1. Germline V gene lookup returns CDR1 SGHAT and CDR2 FQNNGV. V shed 8 bases and J 8 bases; nucleotides not matched to a gene: 11. This CDR3 has 15 amino acids. The CDR3 loop reads CASCQDRGIHSPLHF. CDR3 nucleotides: TGTGCCAGCTGCCAAGACAGGGGAATCCATTCACCCCTCCACTTT. The entire variable domain, with the rest obtained from reference TRBV11-2 and TRBJ1-6, is as follows: EAGVAQSPRYKIIEKRQSVAFWCNPISGHATLYWYQQILGQGPKLLIQFQNNGVVDDSQLPKDRFSAERLKGVDSTLKIQPAKLEDSAVYLCASCQDRGIHSPLHFGNGTRLTVT.